These 26 T cell receptor beta chains came from one sample sequenced in a study of shared clonotypes between healthy human individuals. Naive CD8 populations comprised CD45RO-negative cells positively selected for CCR7, excluding terminally differentiated effector memory CD45RA+ cells. Profiled with immunoSEQ multiplex PCR; TCRdb holds only in-frame clones, not every one. The data contain under 2,000,000 clones, around 96% of them singletons. The specimen was naive CD8+ T cells sorted from blood. These receptors came from a man between 18 and 29 years old in good health.

Note on this clone: Other DNA sequences from this sample encode an identical CDR3 as well. The V and J genes are TRBV4-1 and TRBJ2-2, with a tentative D call TRBD2 (5 bases). Germline-derived CDR1 and CDR2 are MGHRA and YSYEKL. Trimming cost V 3 bases and J 7 bases, with 9 bases left between them. The CDR3 sequence is 13 residues long. The CDR3 coding sequence is TGCGCCAGCAGCCAGGTGGAGGTCGGGGAGCTGTTTTTT. As protein: CASSQVEVGELFF.

The chain uses TRBV4-1 and TRBJ1-5, with 10 nucleotides matching TRBD1. The germline CDR1 and CDR2 sequences are MGHRA and YSYEKL. This CDR3 is 15 amino acids long. The V and J ends lost 3 bases and 5 bases, in that order; junction bases with no gene match: 4. This chain's CDR3 is CASSQWTGGDQPQHF. The DNA for the CDR3 is TGCGCCAGCAGCCAGTGGACAGGGGGGGATCAGCCCCAGCATTTT.

In this sample, this clone turned up once. In the same sample, other DNA sequences code for this CDR3. J is TRBJ2-7 and V is TRBV5-1, with a weak D call TRBD1 (5 bases). V was trimmed by 2 bases and J by 0 bases, leaving 9 bases between them. Germline V gene sequence: CDR1 SGHRS, CDR2 YFSETQ. The CDR3 is made up of 14 amino acids. The CDR3 spells CASSFGTGSYEQYF. The CDR3 nucleotides read TGCGCCAGCAGCTTCGGAACAGGCTCCTACGAGCAGTACTTC. Complete variable domain (other parts from reference TRBV5-1 and TRBJ2-7): KAGVTQTPRYLIKTRGQQVTLSCSPISGHRSVSWYQQTPGQGLQFLFEYFSETQRNKGNFPGRFSGRQFSNSRSEMNVSTLELGDSALYLCASSFGTGSYEQYFGPGTRLTVT.

This clone came up a few times. The chain recombines TRBV29-1 with TRBJ1-2; D gene ambiguous. Germline V lookup: CDR1 SQVTM, CDR2 ANQGSEA. Trimming removed 4 bases at V and 7 bases at J, with 10 bases between. There are 11 residues in the CDR3. This chain's CDR3 is CSVVQAFGYTF. The CDR3 coding sequence is TGCAGCGTTGTGCAGGCCTTTGGCTACACCTTC.

V is TRBV6-5 and J is TRBJ1-2, with 9 bases aligning to TRBD1. From germline, CDR1 is MNHEY and CDR2 SVGAGI. Trimming removed 5 bases from V and 4 bases from J; junction bases left unmatched: 8. This CDR3 is built from 15 residues. The CDR3 coding sequence is TGTGCCAGCAGTAAAGAAGACAGGGGGATCTATGGCTACACCTTC. Translation gives CASSKEDRGIYGYTF.

The table lists this clone with a count of one. Here the CDR3 reads CASSEGYLSTDTQYF. CDR3 nucleotides: TGTGCCAGCAGTGAGGGCTACTTAAGCACAGATACGCAGTATTTT. This rearrangement joins TRBV25-1 to TRBJ2-3; D gene ambiguous. This CDR3 spans 15 amino acids. The germline V gene has CDR1 MGHDK and CDR2 SYGVNS. V lost 3 bases and J lost 0, with 10 bases in between.

This chain joins TRBV29-1 and TRBJ1-1; tentative D call: TRBD1 (5 bases). The CDR3 spans 12 residues. Trimming removed 5 bases at V and 3 bases at J, with 10 bases between. Per the germline V gene, CDR1 is SQVTM and CDR2 is ANQGSEA. As DNA, the CDR3 is TGCAGCGTTCTGACGGGGGACACTGAAGCTTTCTTT. It specifies CSVLTGDTEAFF.

J is TRBJ2-2 and V is TRBV19, with TRBD1 matching 11 bases. Germline V gene lookup returns CDR1 LNHDA and CDR2 SQIVND (reference sequence). V dropped 2 bases and J dropped 4; count of bases not matched to a gene: 3. The CDR3 is 16 residues long. The DNA for the CDR3 is TGTGCCAGTAGTATATGGGACAGGGGGGGCACCGGGGAGCTGTTTTTT. Protein: CASSIWDRGGTGELFF.

The CDR3 DNA is TGTGCCAGCAGTTTAGGGCCGATGGTCGGGGAGCTGTTTTTT. This translates into CASSLGPMVGELFF. The genes are TRBV28 and TRBJ2-2; no clear D gene. Trimming removed 2 bases from V and 7 bases from J, with 11 bases in between. There are 14 residues in the CDR3. CDR1 is MDHEN and CDR2 is SYDVKM in the germline V gene.

Note on this clone: The identical CDR3 is also encoded by other nucleotide sequences in the sample. The V call is TRBV9, the J call TRBJ2-7; D possibly corresponds to TRBD1 (6 bases). Deletions cut 0 bases from V and 3 bases from J, with 10 bases between. Looked up from germline, CDR1 is SGDLS and CDR2 is YYNGEE. CDR3 size: 14 residues. CDR3 in amino acids: CASSVGGRGYEQYF. The CDR3 DNA reads as TGTGCCAGCAGCGTAGGCGGCAGGGGCTACGAGCAGTACTTC.

The chain employs TRBV4-1 and TRBJ1-2; D not certain. This CDR3 contains 17 residues. The germline V and J ends were trimmed by 3 bases and 4 bases, with 21 bases remaining between them. Germline V lookup: CDR1 MGHRA, CDR2 YSYEKL. CDR3 DNA: TGCGCCAGCAGCCACCAAGACGGTTGGGGAGTGGGCTATGGCTACACCTTC. The encoded protein is CASSHQDGWGVGYGYTF.

The chain couples TRBV9 to TRBJ2-1; D is perhaps TRBD2 (5 bases). The germline V and J ends were trimmed by 5 bases and 2 bases, with 14 bases remaining between them. The V gene's germline CDR1 is SGDLS and CDR2 YYNGEE. The CDR3 is 15 residues long. The CDR3 nucleotides read TGTGCCAGCAGTGAAGCGGAAGGCCCCTACAATGAGCAGTTCTTC. It translates to CASSEAEGPYNEQFF.

On this clone: Other DNA sequences in the sample encode the same CDR3. The rearrangement links TRBV13 to TRBJ1-1; 9 bases fit TRBD1. The CDR3 has 12 amino acids. CDR1 and CDR2 (germline): PRHDT, FYEKMQ (reference sequence). V dropped 4 bases and J dropped 8; count of bases not matched to a gene: 2. The CDR3 bases are TGTGCCAGCAGCTCCGGGACAGGGGAAGCTTTCTTT. Translating it yields CASSSGTGEAFF.

This chain links TRBV5-1 with TRBJ2-1; D not certain. Germline V CDR1 and CDR2: SGHRS, YFSETQ. This CDR3 is 14 amino acids long. V gave up 4 bases and J gave up 9 bases, with 17 bases separating them. The CDR3 DNA follows: TGCGCCAGCAGCGCATCCGGTCCAGTCAGTGAGCAGTTCTTC. This codes for CASSASGPVSEQFF.

This rearrangement joins TRBV5-4 to TRBJ2-7; D gene ambiguous. Trimming pared 4 bases from V and 4 bases from J, leaving 9 bases between. The V gene's germline CDR1 is SGHNT and CDR2 YYREEE (reference sequence). The CDR3 is 12 amino acids. DNA for the CDR3: TGTGCCAGCAGCCAAGACACATACGAGCAGTACTTC. Translation: CASSQDTYEQYF. Using reference TRBV5-4 and TRBJ2-7 for the parts outside the CDR3, the full variable domain is ETGVTQSPTHLIKTRGQQVTLRCSSQSGHNTVSWYQQALGQGPQFIFQYYREEENGRGNFPPRFSGLQFPNYSSELNVNALELDDSALYLCASSQDTYEQYFGPGTRLTVT.

The chain carries TRBV27 and TRBJ2-7; possibly TRBD2 for D (5 bases). V was clipped by 0 bases and J by 4 bases, with 13 bases between them. The V gene's germline CDR1 is MNHEY and CDR2 SMNVEV (reference sequence). The CDR3 contains 15 residues. CDR3 sequence reads: CASSLSLSRGYEQYF. The CDR3 DNA reads as TGTGCCAGCAGTTTATCGTTGTCCCGGGGATACGAGCAGTACTTC.

The chain has TRBV6-1 and TRBJ2-1, with 11 bases that match TRBD1. Germline values: CDR1 MNHNS, CDR2 SASEGT. V gave up 3 bases and J gave up 3 bases; unmatched junction bases: 1. The CDR3 has 15 amino acids. The CDR3, as DNA: TGTGCCAGCAGTGAGGACAGGGGGCTCTACAATGAGCAGTTCTTC. Protein sequence: CASSEDRGLYNEQFF.

This clone was found once. The chain couples TRBV7-9 to TRBJ1-4; unclear D gene. The CDR3 has 13 amino acids. The V end was cut by 4 bases, the J end by 3 bases, with 6 bases between. CDR1 is SEHNR and CDR2 is FQNEAQ in the germline V gene (reference sequence). As DNA, the CDR3 is TGTGCCAGCAGCTATTTTGCTAATGAAAAACTGTTTTTT. Amino acids: CASSYFANEKLFF.

On this clone: This sample includes further DNA sequences coding for the same CDR3. This chain joins TRBV6-5 and TRBJ2-3; D gene unclear. CDR3 length: 15 amino acids. V was pared by 0 bases and J by 1 base, with 8 bases between. Per germline, CDR1 MNHEY and CDR2 SVGAGI. This CDR3 is CASSYSSWGTDTQYF. In DNA form, the CDR3 reads TGTGCCAGCAGTTACTCGAGTTGGGGCACAGATACGCAGTATTTT.

About this clone: This CDR3 is also generated by other DNA sequences in the sample. The J gene is TRBJ2-7, the V gene TRBV9, with TRBD2 matching over 8 bases. This CDR3 is built from 14 residues. Germline loops: CDR1 SGDLS, CDR2 YYNGEE. The V gene end was trimmed by 2 bases and the J gene end by 4 bases; junction bases not matched to a gene: 5. Here the CDR3 reads CASSVASGGYEQYF. CDR3 nucleotides: TGTGCCAGCAGCGTTGCCAGCGGGGGTTACGAGCAGTACTTC. The whole variable domain, filled in from reference TRBV9 and TRBJ2-7, reads DSGVTQTPKHLITATGQRVTLRCSPRSGDLSVYWYQQSLDQGLQFLIQYYNGEERAKGNILERFSAQQFPDLHSELNLSSLELGDSALYFCASSVASGGYEQYFGPGTRLTVT.

This rearrangement joins TRBV27 to TRBJ2-2; D gene ambiguous. The CDR3 runs to 13 residues. Germline assignment: CDR1 MNHEY and CDR2 SMNVEV (reference sequence). Deletions cut 8 bases from V and 5 bases from J, with 12 bases between. The chain's CDR3 is CASALPLTGELFF. CDR3 nucleotide sequence: TGTGCCAGCGCCCTCCCATTAACCGGGGAGCTGTTTTTT.

The chain carries TRBV13 and TRBJ2-7; 9 nucleotides match TRBD2. Germline V gives CDR1 PRHDT, CDR2 FYEKMQ (reference sequence). This CDR3 has 13 residues. With V trimmed by 3 bases and J by 6 bases, 3 bases remained unmatched. CDR3 protein: CASSFGLALEQYF. In DNA, the CDR3 is TGTGCCAGCAGCTTCGGACTAGCGCTCGAGCAGTACTTC.

The chain joins TRBV6-5 to TRBJ2-4, with 7 bases fitting TRBD1. The CDR3 has 15 residues. Trimming removed 0 bases from V and 3 bases from J; junction bases left unmatched: 2. The germline V gene encodes CDR1 MNHEY and CDR2 SVGAGI. This chain's CDR3 is CASSYSTGVKNIQYF. The CDR3 nucleotides are TGTGCCAGCAGTTACTCCACAGGGGTCAAAAACATTCAGTACTTC.

This chain uses TRBV5-1 with TRBJ2-3; D not certain. Deletions cut 0 bases from V and 6 bases from J, with 11 bases between. The CDR3 contains 14 residues. The germline V gene has CDR1 SGHRS and CDR2 YFSETQ. CDR3 in amino acids: CASSLVKALDTQYF. In nucleotides, the CDR3 is TGCGCCAGCAGCTTGGTAAAGGCTCTGGATACGCAGTATTTT.

The chain uses TRBV6-5 and TRBJ1-2; unclear D gene. Trimming left V 6 bases short and J 10 bases short, with 18 bases between. In germline, CDR1 is MNHEY, CDR2 SVGAGI. CDR3 size: 13 residues. CDR3 nucleotides: TGTGCCAGCAGGACTGGAGGAGGATCGGACTACACCTTC. Protein sequence: CASRTGGGSDYTF.

This clone was observed many times. The sample holds other DNA sequences that translate to the same CDR3. V and J are TRBV9 and TRBJ2-3; D is tentatively TRBD1 or TRBD2 (5 bases each). Germline loops: CDR1 SGDLS, CDR2 YYNGEE. The CDR3 runs 14 residues. V was pared by 0 bases and J by 0 bases, with 5 bases between. The CDR3 DNA reads as TGTGCCAGCAGCGTAGGGGGGAGCACAGATACGCAGTATTTT. It translates to CASSVGGSTDTQYF.